A selection of T cell receptor beta chains follows, all from one sample in a study of blood T cell repertoires in COVID-19. Generated by immunoSEQ multiplex PCR, the TCRdb table keeps only in-frame clones and is missing some. The table records 160,000 or so clones, roughly 87% of them present only once. The sequencing sample was made of peripheral blood. These receptor sequences come from a woman aged 45-60 years with acute or convalescent COVID-19. Each CDR3 is given with its conserved first and last residue. Fields, in order: D gene, J gene, clone size, V gene, CDR3 protein, CDR3 DNA. D genes are given only for firm matches. Not every row has a clone size; where given, it reads once, few, many or a size class.

>.|TRBJ1-6|.|TRBV15
CATSRDAERSPLHF
TGTGCCACCAGCAGAGATGCGGAGAGGTCACCCCTCCACTTT
>TRBD1|TRBJ1-2|.|TRBV6-6
CASSYSPGGLIGYTF
TGTGCCAGCAGTTATTCGCCAGGGGGCCTCATAGGCTACACCTTC
>.|TRBJ1-1|.|TRBV30
CAFFRGTEAFF
TGTGCCTTTTTCAGGGGAACTGAAGCTTTCTTT
>.|TRBJ1-1|.|TRBV20-1
CSGGGNTEAFF
TGCAGTGGAGGGGGGAACACTGAAGCTTTCTTT
>.|TRBJ1-4|.|TRBV13
CASSFGQPTNEKLFF
TGTGCCAGCAGCTTCGGACAACCAACTAATGAAAAACTGTTTTTT
>TRBD1|TRBJ1-5|.|TRBV2
CASTKDRVSNQPQHF
TGTGCCAGCACCAAGGACAGGGTTAGCAATCAGCCCCAGCATTTT
>.|TRBJ2-7|.|TRBV3-1/TRBV3-2
CASSAPGQGVGEQYF
TGTGCCAGCAGCGCCCCTGGCCAAGGGGTAGGGGAGCAGTACTTC
>TRBD1|TRBJ1-2|.|TRBV5-1
CASSPDRGNYGYTF
TGCGCCAGCAGCCCTGACAGGGGAAACTATGGCTACACCTTC
>.|TRBJ1-2|.|TRBV27
CASSFPGMDGYTF
TGTGCCAGCAGTTTTCCGGGGATGGATGGCTACACCTTC
>TRBD2|TRBJ2-5|.|TRBV3-1/TRBV3-2
CASSLLAGGPPGETQYF
TGTGCCAGCAGTCTACTAGCGGGGGGGCCCCCCGGAGAGACCCAGTACTTC
>.|TRBJ2-5|.|TRBV9
CASSRSGVAGETQYF
TGTGCCAGCAGCAGATCCGGGGTGGCTGGGGAGACCCAGTACTTC
>.|TRBJ2-5|once|TRBV9
CASSLTLPGTQYF
TGTGCCAGCAGCCTTACTCTCCCGGGGACCCAGTACTTC
>.|TRBJ1-6|.|TRBV7-2
CASSFLDRNSPLHF
TGTGCCAGCAGCTTCCTTGACAGAAATTCACCCCTCCACTTT
>TRBD2|TRBJ2-2|.|TRBV14
CASSPALSGGGTGELFF
TGTGCCAGCAGCCCAGCCCTTAGCGGGGGGGGCACCGGGGAGCTGTTTTTT
>TRBD1|TRBJ2-6|.|TRBV27
CASRLSGTGGSGANVLTF
TGTGCCAGCAGACTAAGTGGGACAGGGGGCTCTGGGGCCAACGTCCTGACTTTC
>.|TRBJ1-2|.|TRBV27
CASSPRGNYGYTF
TGTGCCAGCAGTCCCCGCGGTAACTATGGCTACACCTTC
>.|TRBJ1-5|.|TRBV5-5
CASSLGQGHNQPQHF
TGTGCCAGCAGCTTGGGACAAGGCCACAATCAGCCCCAGCATTTT
>TRBD1|TRBJ2-3|.|TRBV2
CASSSGQGVNTQYF
TGTGCCAGCAGTTCGGGACAGGGTGTGAATACGCAGTATTTT
>.|TRBJ1-6|.|TRBV27
CASSLSTSPGVSPLHF
TGTGCCAGCAGTTTATCGACTTCCCCCGGGGTTTCACCCCTCCACTTT
>.|TRBJ1-4|.|TRBV5-1
CASSLATVNEKLFF
TGCGCCAGCAGCTTGGCTACAGTTAATGAAAAACTGTTTTTT
>.|TRBJ1-6|.|TRBV9
CASSVYGLPSAPLHF
TGTGCCAGCAGCGTATATGGCCTCCCTAGCGCACCCCTCCACTTT
>.|TRBJ1-1|.|TRBV20-1
CSARTLTEAFF
TGCAGTGCTAGAACTCTCACTGAAGCTTTCTTT
>.|TRBJ2-7|.|TRBV11-3
CASSLDGRWSSWTMGARSSYEQYF
TGTGCCAGCAGCTTAGATGGACGATGGAGTAGCTGGACGATGGGAGCCAGGAGCTCCTACGAGCAGTACTTC
>TRBD1|TRBJ1-2|.|TRBV9
CASDDRGQGYTF
TGTGCCAGCGATGACAGGGGGCAGGGCTACACCTTC
>.|TRBJ1-1|.|TRBV5-1
CASSLQGQGMNTEAFF
TGCGCCAGCAGCTTGCAGGGGCAGGGGATGAACACTGAAGCTTTCTTT
>.|TRBJ1-5|few|TRBV5-6
CASSYGQPYSNQPQHF
TGTGCCAGCAGCTACGGACAGCCCTATAGCAATCAGCCCCAGCATTTT
>.|TRBJ2-1|.|TRBV5-4
CASTSGFNEQFF
TGTGCCAGCACTTCGGGATTCAATGAGCAGTTCTTC
>.|TRBJ2-3|once|TRBV25-1
CASSEYEGAGTDTQYF
TGTGCCAGCAGTGAATATGAAGGGGCGGGCACAGATACGCAGTATTTT
>.|TRBJ2-7|.|TRBV15
CATSDRDYTYEQYF
TGTGCCACCAGCGACCGGGATTATACCTACGAGCAGTACTTC
>.|TRBJ1-2|.|TRBV4-3
CASSLSGTHSGYTF
TGCGCCAGCAGCCTATCCGGGACTCACAGTGGCTACACCTTC
>TRBD1|TRBJ1-3|.|TRBV10-3
CAISEWGQGAGNTIYF
TGTGCCATCAGTGAGTGGGGACAGGGCGCTGGAAACACCATATATTTT
>.|TRBJ1-1|.|TRBV28
CASSLVGGETEAFF
TGTGCCAGCAGTTTAGTCGGCGGGGAAACTGAAGCTTTCTTT
>TRBD1|TRBJ2-7|.|TRBV30
CARGQGSHEQYF
TGTGCCCGAGGACAGGGTAGCCACGAGCAGTACTTC
>.|TRBJ1-2|.|TRBV10-2
CASSDPSYGYTF
TGCGCCAGCAGTGACCCCAGCTATGGCTACACCTTC
>.|TRBJ2-7|.|TRBV2
CASSERRAEGEQYF
TGTGCCAGCAGTGAAAGGAGGGCAGAGGGCGAGCAGTACTTC
>.|TRBJ1-2|.|TRBV7-2
CASSFVTAGSSGYTF
TGTGCCAGCAGCTTTGTGACAGCCGGGTCTAGTGGCTACACCTTC
>.|TRBJ2-5|.|TRBV9
CASASVPLETQYF
TGTGCCAGCGCTTCAGTCCCGCTAGAGACCCAGTACTTC
>.|TRBJ2-7|.|TRBV12-3/TRBV12-4
CAILGPEQYF
TGTGCCATACTAGGGCCCGAGCAGTACTTC
>TRBD1|TRBJ2-5|.|TRBV2
CASSYGTGGKQETQYF
TGTGCCAGCAGTTACGGGACAGGAGGGAAGCAAGAGACCCAGTACTTC